The rows below give T cell receptor beta chains drawn from one sample of a study of T cells in Graves' hyperthyroidism and ophthalmopathy. Each CDR3 protein gets one entry after TCRdb re-called the multiplex PCR reads with MiXCR. The sample yields around 250,000 distinct CDR3 sequences, 13% to 15% seen once. Material: blood. Every receptor here comes from a middle-aged woman with Graves' hyperthyroidism that later progressed to Graves' ophthalmopathy. CDR3s include the opening cysteine and the closing phenylalanine or tryptophan. The D gene is left open where the match is weak. Some rows mark clone size as missing; the rest say once, few, many or name a class of expanded clone.

v_call	d_call	j_call	clone_size	cdr3_nt	cdr3_aa
TRBV18	.	TRBJ1-3	many	TGTGCCAGCTCACCAAAGGACAGAACTGGAAACACCATATATTTT	CASSPKDRTGNTIYF
TRBV20-1	TRBD1	TRBJ1-4	many	TGCAGTGCCTCCGGACAGGGGAAGGAAAAACTGTTTTTT	CSASGQGKEKLFF
TRBV11-2	.	TRBJ2-5	many	TGTGCCAGCAGCCCGGCGGGCAACCGGACCCCCCAGTACTTC	CASSPAGNRTPQYF
TRBV2	.	TRBJ2-7	many	TGTGCCAGCCGTAAGAGTTATATGACAGTTGGCAACGAGCAGTACTTC	CASRKSYMTVGNEQYF
TRBV20-1	.	TRBJ2-1	.	TGCAGTGCTAGCCCGGGAGTGGGTAACTATGAGCAGTTCTTC	CSASPGVGNYEQFF
TRBV28	TRBD1	TRBJ1-5	many	TGTGCCAGCAGTGCCCCGGGACAGAGAAATCAGCCCCAGCATTTT	CASSAPGQRNQPQHF
TRBV12-3/TRBV12-4	.	TRBJ2-7	.	TGTGCCAGCAGTATACAGGAGGTATCCGAGCAGTACTTC	CASSIQEVSEQYF
TRBV12-3/TRBV12-4	TRBD2	TRBJ2-7	many	TGTGCCAGCAGTTTCCGGACTAGCGGGGGCGTTACCTACGAGCAGTACTTC	CASSFRTSGGVTYEQYF
TRBV2	.	TRBJ2-5	many	TGTGCCAGCAGGGGACGCCGGGACAAGGGGGGAGAGACCCAGTACTTC	CASRGRRDKGGETQYF
TRBV7-2	.	TRBJ2-4	many	TGTGCCAGCAGGGCTACAGTAGCCAAAAACATTCAGTACTTC	CASRATVAKNIQYF
TRBV5-1	TRBD1	TRBJ1-2	.	TGCGCCAGCAGCTCGGACAGGGGACTTGGTGGCTACACCTTC	CASSSDRGLGGYTF
TRBV2	.	TRBJ2-1	.	TGTGCCAGCGGAGGGACAGCGACATACAATGAGCAGTTCTTC	CASGGTATYNEQFF
TRBV29-1	.	TRBJ1-1	many	TGCAGCGTTAATGAGGGAGTGAACACTGAAGCTTTCTTT	CSVNEGVNTEAFF
TRBV18	.	TRBJ1-1	many	TGTGCCAGCTCAGCCCGGGGGACTGAAGCTTTCTTT	CASSARGTEAFF
TRBV11-2	.	TRBJ2-2	many	TGTGCCAGCAGCTCAAGGGTGAGCCTTTCCGGGGAGCTGTTTTTT	CASSSRVSLSGELFF
TRBV28	TRBD1	TRBJ1-2	.	TGTGCCAGCAGTTTGGGACAGGCGAATGGCTACACCTTC	CASSLGQANGYTF
TRBV20-1	TRBD2	TRBJ2-1	many	TGCAGTGCTACCGGGACTAGCGGGAGAGGCCATGAGCAGTTCTTC	CSATGTSGRGHEQFF
TRBV27	TRBD2	TRBJ2-7	.	TGTGCCAGCAGTTTTCTTGCTAGCGGGAGGTACGAGCAGTACTTC	CASSFLASGRYEQYF
TRBV18	.	TRBJ1-1	many	TGTGCCAGCTCACCAAGGACACAGAACACTGAAGCTTTCTTT	CASSPRTQNTEAFF